This T cell receptor beta chain is from a study of CD8 T cell repertoires and HIV-1 epitope variants. Overall study context: Twenty-five autologous and known Gag and Nef epitope variant peptides each stimulated T cells separately. Controls included no peptide, Ebola AY9 epitope, and a CMV, EBV, flu pool. Tested: three Gag epitope families, Nef HW9 and YT9.

Germline values: CDR1 SGDLS, CDR2 YYNGEE. V lost 4 bases and J lost 2, with 15 bases in between. CDR3 length: 15 residues. Survey-depth immunoSEQ sequencing covered TCR beta CDR3 regions. Libraries were prepared by immunoSEQ multiplex PCR; TCRdb keeps only in-frame clonotypes and omits some of them. The table includes more than 85,000 clones, roughly four fifths detected once. Material: uncultured baseline CD8+ T cells from peripheral blood mononuclear cells (PBMCs). The rearrangement links TRBV9 to TRBJ1-2; D might be TRBD1 (6 bases). The receptor was isolated from a male donor with HIV. The CDR3: CASSPQGTPNYGYTF. The CDR3 DNA reads TGTGCCAGCAGCCCCCAGGGGACGCCCAACTATGGCTACACCTTC.